These 20 T cell receptor beta chains were sequenced from one sample in a study of T cell responses to AZD1222 COVID-19 vaccine. Here immunoSEQ multiplex PCR was the method, and the copy in TCRdb shows in-frame clones only, minus some. The table has about 180,000 clones, approximately 90% seen once. The sequences come from peripheral blood, collected 28 days after the second dose of the MenACWY control vaccine. The receptors shown here come from an adult who received the MenACWY meningococcal vaccine as a control.

The chain has TRBV28 and TRBJ1-1; D is ambiguous. Germline CDR1 reads MDHEN; CDR2 reads SYDVKM. The CDR3 is 13 amino acids. V was shortened by 3 bases and J by 0 bases, with 5 bases between the two germline ends. CDR3 nucleotides: TGTGCCAGCAGTTTGATCGTGAACACTGAAGCTTTCTTT. This encodes CASSLIVNTEAFF.

The CDR3 region is CASSQNTAETIYGYTF. The CDR3 DNA is TGCGCCAGCAGCCAAAACACCGCTGAAACTATCTATGGCTACACCTTC. This rearrangement joins TRBV4-1 to TRBJ1-2; D unclear. CDR1 is MGHRA and CDR2 is YSYEKL in the germline V gene. The CDR3 length is 16 residues. The germline V and J ends were trimmed by 2 bases and 4 bases, with 17 bases remaining between them.

The chain is built from TRBV28 and TRBJ1-5; a possible D gene is TRBD1 (6 bases). The CDR3 has 15 residues. V was trimmed by 6 bases and J by 1 base, leaving 13 bases between them. Germline assignment: CDR1 MDHEN and CDR2 SYDVKM. The CDR3 nucleotides are TGTGCCAGCAGGGAGGGGGTTTCGAGCAATCAGCCCCAGCATTTT. It specifies CASREGVSSNQPQHF.

Notes on this clone: Its ends do not fully match the called genes, so a read error is possible. The gene calls are TRBV6-6 and TRBJ2-2, with D possibly being TRBD1 (7 bases). The CDR3 has 14 residues. Germline V lookup: CDR1 MNHNY, CDR2 SVGAGI (reference sequence). The CDR3 reads CASRGGQSTGELFF. The CDR3 bases are TGTGCCAGCAGGGGGGGACAGAGCACCGGAGAGCTGTTTTTT.

The rearrangement uses TRBV6-2 or TRBV6-3 and TRBJ1-1, with D possibly being TRBD1 (5 bases). V shed 3 bases and J shed 2 bases, with 13 bases lying between them. Germline CDR1 reads MNHEY; CDR2 reads SVGEGT. The CDR3 totals 15 residues. DNA of the CDR3: TGTGCCAGCAGTTATGGGATTCAGGGAAACACTGAAGCTTTCTTT. This gives the protein CASSYGIQGNTEAFF.

V usage is TRBV19 and J usage is TRBJ2-7, with TRBD1 identical over 8 bases. Losses at the gene ends were 4 bases for V and 1 base for J; bases not matched to a gene: 9. Germline-derived CDR1 and CDR2 are LNHDA and SQIVND (reference sequence). CDR3 length: 16 residues. As DNA, the CDR3 is TGTGCCAGTAGTACCGACGACAGGGGTGCATCCTACGAGCAGTACTTC. It encodes CASSTDDRGASYEQYF.

This chain links TRBV5-6 with TRBJ1-6, with a possible D match to TRBD1 (5 bases). Trimming took 4 bases from V and 6 from J, leaving 14 bases between them. Germline-derived CDR1 and CDR2 are SGHDT and YYEEEE. The CDR3 is 15 amino acids. The CDR3 DNA follows: TGTGCCAGCAGCCCCCGCGCAGGGCTTAATTCACCCCTCCACTTT. This codes for CASSPRAGLNSPLHF.

The chain carries TRBV10-2 and TRBJ2-3; maybe TRBD2 (6 bases). CDR1 WSHSY and CDR2 SAAADI come from the germline V gene. The length of the CDR3 is 16 residues. Trimming stripped 4 bases from V and 5 bases from J, with 19 bases between. CDR3 sequence: CASSGWGEGTEDTQYF. The CDR3 DNA sequence: TGCGCCAGCAGTGGGTGGGGGGAAGGGACGGAAGATACGCAGTATTTT.

The rearrangement joins TRBV7-8 to TRBJ2-6; the D gene is possibly TRBD1 (5 bases). Trimming removed 3 bases at V and 0 bases at J, with 15 bases between. The germline gives CDR1 SGHVS, CDR2 FQNEAQ. The length of the CDR3 is 18 residues. CDR3 DNA: TGTGCCAGCAGCTTGGGCAGGGTCCCCGCCTCTGGGGCCAACGTCCTGACTTTC. It translates to CASSLGRVPASGANVLTF.

This clone was recorded once. This rearrangement joins TRBV15 to TRBJ2-5; D tentatively fits TRBD1 or TRBD2 (5 bases each). The CDR3 is made up of 14 amino acids. Trimming removed 1 base at V and 5 bases at J, with 11 bases between. Germline CDR1 reads LNHNV; CDR2 reads YYDKDF (reference sequence). The CDR3 loop reads CATSRGDERETQYF. In nucleotides, the CDR3 is TGTGCCACCAGCAGAGGGGACGAAAGGGAGACCCAGTACTTC.

This clone showed up just once. This rearrangement joins TRBV28 to TRBJ1-2; D possibly corresponds to TRBD1 (6 bases). The CDR3 is 14 residues long. V lost 5 bases to trimming and J lost 5 bases, with 15 bases between them. The germline V gene has CDR1 MDHEN and CDR2 SYDVKM. The CDR3 region has the DNA TGTGCCAGCAGTCCCCCGGGACAACCTTATGGCTACACCTTC. Protein sequence: CASSPPGQPYGYTF.

The chain employs TRBV7-2 and TRBJ2-2, with D possibly matching TRBD1 (6 bases). Germline loops: CDR1 SGHTA, CDR2 FQGNSA. V was cut by 0 bases and J by 4 bases, with 9 bases left in between. The CDR3 has 15 amino acids. CDR3 nucleotide sequence: TGTGCCAGCAGCTTAGCGCTGGACAGCACCGGGGAGCTGTTTTTT. Translating gives CASSLALDSTGELFF. The variable domain in full, with the rest retrieved from reference TRBV7-2 and TRBJ2-2, is GAGVSQSPSNKVTEKGKDVELRCDPISGHTALYWYRQSLGQGLEFLIYFQGNSAPDKSGLPSDRFSAERTGGSVSTLTIQRTQQEDSAVYLCASSLALDSTGELFFGEGSRLTVL.

This chain uses TRBV19 with TRBJ1-1, with 9 bases that match TRBD1. V trimming: 2 bases; J trimming: 3 bases; junction bases outside the gene matches: 1. Germline values: CDR1 LNHDA, CDR2 SQIVND (reference sequence). The CDR3 sequence is 14 residues long. This CDR3 reads CASSIWDRDTEAFF. The CDR3 nucleotides are TGTGCCAGTAGTATATGGGACAGGGACACTGAAGCTTTCTTT.

This clone appeared a single time. This chain uses TRBV28 with TRBJ1-2; the match to TRBD1 covers 9 bases. Germline V gene lookup returns CDR1 MDHEN and CDR2 SYDVKM. After removal of 4 bases from V and 6 bases from J, the junction contained 12 bases not matched to a gene. The CDR3 length is 16 residues. The CDR3 region has the DNA TGTGCCAGCAGTTCTATACTAGCCGGACAGGGGCATGGCTACACCTTC. Translating gives CASSSILAGQGHGYTF.

As DNA, the CDR3 is TGTGCCAGCAGCTTAACTAGCGTGAACAACAATGAGCAGTTCTTC. Translation: CASSLTSVNNNEQFF. This chain uses TRBV7-9 with TRBJ2-1; 7 bases are a match to TRBD2. CDR1 SEHNR and CDR2 FQNEAQ come from the germline V gene (reference sequence). The CDR3 is 15 amino acids. V shed 2 bases and J 5 bases; nucleotides not matched to a gene: 6.

This clone was recorded only once. The gene calls are TRBV19 and TRBJ2-7, with TRBD2 as a possible D gene (7 bases). From germline, CDR1 is LNHDA and CDR2 SQIVND (reference sequence). The ends were cut back, 6 bases at V and 2 bases at J, with 14 bases in the middle. CDR3 length equals 14 residues. Here the CDR3 reads CASRGSGDTYEQYF. The DNA of the CDR3 is TGTGCCAGTAGGGGGAGCGGGGACACCTACGAGCAGTACTTC.

The rearrangement uses TRBV5-6 and TRBJ2-7; no firm D call. V was pared by 0 bases and J by 0 bases, with 7 bases between. The CDR3 runs to 14 residues. Germline assignment: CDR1 SGHDT and CDR2 YYEEEE. The CDR3 sequence is CASSLGQNSYEQYF. The CDR3 nucleotides read TGTGCCAGCAGCTTGGGGCAGAACTCCTACGAGCAGTACTTC.

V is TRBV7-2 and J is TRBJ1-5, with no clear D. Germline CDR1 and CDR2: SGHTA and FQGNSA. CDR3 length: 16 residues. V was pared by 5 bases and J by 3 bases, with 17 bases between. The CDR3 sequence: CASSPFPSGFNQPQHF. DNA for the CDR3: TGTGCCAGCAGCCCTTTCCCCTCGGGGTTCAATCAGCCCCAGCATTTT.

On this clone: An end of the junction differs from the germline gene, which may be a read error. The J gene is TRBJ2-3, the V gene TRBV28, with D hard to call. The CDR3 has 10 residues. Germline-derived CDR1 and CDR2 are MDHEN and SYDVKM. The CDR3 here is CASSTYTQYF. CDR3 sequence (DNA): TGTGCCAGCAGCACATATACGCAGTATTTT.

The chain employs TRBV2 and TRBJ1-5; D remains ambiguous. CDR1 SNHLY and CDR2 FYNNEI come from the germline V gene. This CDR3 is built from 15 residues. Trimming stripped 1 base from V and 1 base from J, with 8 bases between. The CDR3 nucleotides read TGTGCCAGCAGTGAAGGGCAGTGGAGCAATCAGCCCCAGCATTTT. It translates to CASSEGQWSNQPQHF.